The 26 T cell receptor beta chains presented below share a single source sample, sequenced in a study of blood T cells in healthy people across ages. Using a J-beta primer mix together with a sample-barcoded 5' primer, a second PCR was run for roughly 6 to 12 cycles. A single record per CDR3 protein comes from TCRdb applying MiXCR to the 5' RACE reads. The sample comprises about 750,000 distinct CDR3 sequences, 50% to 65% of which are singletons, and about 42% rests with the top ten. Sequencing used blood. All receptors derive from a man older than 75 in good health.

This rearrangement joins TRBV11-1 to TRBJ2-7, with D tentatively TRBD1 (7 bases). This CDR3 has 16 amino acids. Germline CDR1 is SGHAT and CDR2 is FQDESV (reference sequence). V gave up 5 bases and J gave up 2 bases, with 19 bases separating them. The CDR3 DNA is TGTGCCAGCAGCCCCAAGGAGGGACAGATTACCTACGAGCAGTACTTC. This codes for CASSPKEGQITYEQYF.

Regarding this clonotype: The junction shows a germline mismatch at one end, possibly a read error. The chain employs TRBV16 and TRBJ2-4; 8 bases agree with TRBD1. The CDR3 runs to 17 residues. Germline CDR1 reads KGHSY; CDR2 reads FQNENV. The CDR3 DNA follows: TGTGCCGGCAGCCAATCAGACAGGGGACTAGCCAAAAACATTCAGTACTTC. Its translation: CAGSQSDRGLAKNIQYF.

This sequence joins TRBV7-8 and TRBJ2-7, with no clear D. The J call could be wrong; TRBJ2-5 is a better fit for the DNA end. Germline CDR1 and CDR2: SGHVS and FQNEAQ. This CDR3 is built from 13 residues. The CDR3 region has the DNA TGTGCCAGCACTCTGCGCCTAGGAGAGACCCAGTACTTC. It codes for CASTLRLGETQYF.

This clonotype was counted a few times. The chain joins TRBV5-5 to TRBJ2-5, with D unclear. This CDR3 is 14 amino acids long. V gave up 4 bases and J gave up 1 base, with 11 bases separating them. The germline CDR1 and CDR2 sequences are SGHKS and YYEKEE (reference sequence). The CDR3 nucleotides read TGTGCCAGCAGCCCCAGTCTCCTCCAAGAGACCCAGTACTTC. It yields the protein CASSPSLLQETQYF. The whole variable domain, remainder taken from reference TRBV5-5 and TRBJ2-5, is DAGVTQSPTHLIKTRGQQVTLRCSPISGHKSVSWYQQVLGQGPQFIFQYYEKEERGRGNFPDRFSARQFPNYSSELNVNALLLGDSALYLCASSPSLLQETQYFGPGTRLLVL.

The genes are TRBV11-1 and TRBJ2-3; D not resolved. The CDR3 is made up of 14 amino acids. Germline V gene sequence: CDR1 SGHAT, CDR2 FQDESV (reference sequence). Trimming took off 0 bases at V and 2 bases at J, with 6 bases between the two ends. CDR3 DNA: TGTGCCAGCAGCTTAGCGAGAAACACAGATACGCAGTATTTT. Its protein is CASSLARNTDTQYF.

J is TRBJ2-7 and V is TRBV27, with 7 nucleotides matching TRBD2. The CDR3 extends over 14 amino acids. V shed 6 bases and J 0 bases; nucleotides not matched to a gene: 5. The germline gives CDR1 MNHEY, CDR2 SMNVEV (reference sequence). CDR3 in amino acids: CASSIAGTSYEQYF. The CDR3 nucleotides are TGTGCCAGCAGCATAGCGGGTACCTCCTACGAGCAGTACTTC.

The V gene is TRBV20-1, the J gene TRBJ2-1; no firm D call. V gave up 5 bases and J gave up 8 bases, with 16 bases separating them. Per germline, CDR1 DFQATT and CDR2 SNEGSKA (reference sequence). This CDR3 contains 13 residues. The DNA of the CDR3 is TGCAGTGCTCCCCGAAAACTTGGGGATGAGCAGTTCTTC. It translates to CSAPRKLGDEQFF.

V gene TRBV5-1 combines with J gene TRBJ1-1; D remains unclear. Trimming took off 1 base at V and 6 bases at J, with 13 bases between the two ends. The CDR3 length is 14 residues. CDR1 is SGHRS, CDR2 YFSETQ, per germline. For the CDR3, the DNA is TGCGCCAGCAGCTTGCTCCCGGGTTCGGCTGAAGCTTTCTTT. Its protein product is CASSLLPGSAEAFF.

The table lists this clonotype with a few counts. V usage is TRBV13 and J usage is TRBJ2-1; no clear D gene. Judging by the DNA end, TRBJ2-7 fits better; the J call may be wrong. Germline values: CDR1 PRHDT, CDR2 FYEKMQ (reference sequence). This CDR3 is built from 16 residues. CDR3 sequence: CASSRGIGRSYNEQYF. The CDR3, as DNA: TGTGCCAGCAGCCGAGGTATAGGGCGCTCCTACAATGAGCAGTACTTC.

CDR3 coding DNA: TGTGCCAGCAGCGACCGGGGTCCAAACTACAATGAGCAGTTCTTC. It yields the protein CASSDRGPNYNEQFF. The V and J genes are TRBV6-1 and TRBJ2-1; weak D call: TRBD2 (5 bases). Per the germline V gene, CDR1 is MNHNS and CDR2 is SASEGT. CDR3 length: 15 amino acids. With 6 bases removed from V and 3 bases from J, the gap between germline ends came to 15 bases.

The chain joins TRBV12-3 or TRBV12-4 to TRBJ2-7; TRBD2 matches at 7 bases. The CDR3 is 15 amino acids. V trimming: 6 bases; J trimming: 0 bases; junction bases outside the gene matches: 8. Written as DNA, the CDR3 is TGTGCCAGCAGACCGACCTGGGGGGGCTCCTACGAGCAGTACTTC. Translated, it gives CASRPTWGGSYEQYF.

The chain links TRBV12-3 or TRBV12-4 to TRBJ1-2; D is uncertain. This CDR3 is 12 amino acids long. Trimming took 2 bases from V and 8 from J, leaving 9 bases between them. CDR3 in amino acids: CASSLNGEGYTF. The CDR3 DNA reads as TGTGCCAGCAGTTTAAATGGGGAGGGCTACACCTTC.

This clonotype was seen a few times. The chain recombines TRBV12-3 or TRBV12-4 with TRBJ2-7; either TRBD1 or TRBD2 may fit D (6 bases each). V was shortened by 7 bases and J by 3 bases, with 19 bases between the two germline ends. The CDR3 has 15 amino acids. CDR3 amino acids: CASKSGAGVVYEQYF. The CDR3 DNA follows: TGTGCCAGCAAATCGGGGGCCGGAGTAGTCTACGAGCAGTACTTC.

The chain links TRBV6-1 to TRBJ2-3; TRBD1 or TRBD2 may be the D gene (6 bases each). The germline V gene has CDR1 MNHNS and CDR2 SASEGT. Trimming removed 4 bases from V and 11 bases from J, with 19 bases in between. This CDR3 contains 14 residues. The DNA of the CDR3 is TGTGCCAGCAGTGTCAGGACAGCTCAGGAGGGGCAGTATTTT. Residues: CASSVRTAQEGQYF.

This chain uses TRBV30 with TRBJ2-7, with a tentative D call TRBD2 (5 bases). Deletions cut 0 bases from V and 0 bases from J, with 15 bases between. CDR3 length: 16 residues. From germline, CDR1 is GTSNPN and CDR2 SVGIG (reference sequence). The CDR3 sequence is CAWSVQRLGSSYEQYF. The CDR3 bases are TGTGCCTGGAGTGTACAGCGACTGGGGAGCTCCTACGAGCAGTACTTC.

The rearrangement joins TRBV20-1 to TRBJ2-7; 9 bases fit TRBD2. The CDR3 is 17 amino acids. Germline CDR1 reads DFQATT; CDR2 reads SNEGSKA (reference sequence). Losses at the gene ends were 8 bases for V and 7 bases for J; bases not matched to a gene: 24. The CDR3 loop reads CSLLFSAGGLSYNEQYF. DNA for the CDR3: TGCAGTCTACTATTTTCGGCGGGGGGGCTGTCCTACAATGAGCAGTACTTC.

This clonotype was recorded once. The CDR3 region is CASSPRIWRESSYEQYF. For the CDR3, the DNA is TGTGCCAGCAGTCCCCGTATTTGGCGGGAAAGCTCCTACGAGCAGTACTTC. The chain is built from TRBV28 and TRBJ2-7; possible D gene TRBD2, 6 bases. Germline V gene lookup returns CDR1 MDHEN and CDR2 SYDVKM. V dropped 5 bases and J dropped 0 bases, with 20 bases sitting between them. The CDR3 totals 17 residues.

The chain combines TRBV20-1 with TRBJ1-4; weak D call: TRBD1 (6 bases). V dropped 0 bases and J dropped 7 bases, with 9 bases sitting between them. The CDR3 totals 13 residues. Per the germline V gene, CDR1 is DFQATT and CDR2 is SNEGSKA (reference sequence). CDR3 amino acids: CSAREGALEKLFF. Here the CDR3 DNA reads TGCAGTGCTAGAGAGGGGGCGCTTGAAAAACTGTTTTTT.

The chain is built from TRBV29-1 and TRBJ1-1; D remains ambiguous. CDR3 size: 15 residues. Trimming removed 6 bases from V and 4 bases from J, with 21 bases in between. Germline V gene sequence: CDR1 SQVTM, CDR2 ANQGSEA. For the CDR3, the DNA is TGCAGCGTAGGATACACAACCCTCCACGCCACTGAAGCTTTCTTT. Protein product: CSVGYTTLHATEAFF.

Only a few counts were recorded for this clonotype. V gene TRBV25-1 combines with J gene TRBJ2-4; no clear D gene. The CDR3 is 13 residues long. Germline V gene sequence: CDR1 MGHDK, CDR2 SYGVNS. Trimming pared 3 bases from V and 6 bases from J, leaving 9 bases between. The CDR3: CASSDSPSNIQYF. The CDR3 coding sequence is TGTGCCAGCAGTGACAGCCCGTCAAACATTCAGTACTTC.

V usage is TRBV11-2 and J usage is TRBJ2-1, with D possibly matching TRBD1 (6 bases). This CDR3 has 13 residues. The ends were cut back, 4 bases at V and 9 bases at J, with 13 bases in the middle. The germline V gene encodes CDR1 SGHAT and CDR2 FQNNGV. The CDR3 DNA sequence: TGTGCCAGCAGCTCTTACAGGGCTGGTGAGCAGTTCTTC. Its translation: CASSSYRAGEQFF.

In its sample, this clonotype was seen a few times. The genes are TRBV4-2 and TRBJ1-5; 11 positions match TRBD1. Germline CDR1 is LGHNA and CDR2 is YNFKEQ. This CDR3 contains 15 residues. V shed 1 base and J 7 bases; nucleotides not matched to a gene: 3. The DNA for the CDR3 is TGTGCCAGCAGCCAAGTGGGACAGGGGGTCCAGCCCCAGCATTTT. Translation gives CASSQVGQGVQPQHF.

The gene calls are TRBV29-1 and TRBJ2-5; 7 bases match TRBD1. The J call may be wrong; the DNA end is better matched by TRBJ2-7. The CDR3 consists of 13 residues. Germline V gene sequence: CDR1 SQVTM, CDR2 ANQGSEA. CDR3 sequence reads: CSVEQGEQSEQYF. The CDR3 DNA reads TGCAGCGTTGAACAGGGGGAGCAGAGCGAGCAGTACTTC.

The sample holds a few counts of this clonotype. The CDR3 region has the DNA TGCAGTGCCCGACCGACAGGGGACTATGGCTACACCTTC. This translates into CSARPTGDYGYTF. V usage is TRBV20-1 and J usage is TRBJ1-2; the match to TRBD1 covers 8 bases. V shed 6 bases, J shed 3 bases, and the junction held 6 bases outside the gene matches. The CDR3 covers 13 residues. The germline V gene has CDR1 DFQATT and CDR2 SNEGSKA (reference sequence).

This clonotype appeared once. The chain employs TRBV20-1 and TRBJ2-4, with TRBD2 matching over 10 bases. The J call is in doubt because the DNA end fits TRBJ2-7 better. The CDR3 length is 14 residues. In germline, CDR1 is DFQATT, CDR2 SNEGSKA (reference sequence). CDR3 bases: TGCAGTGCCAGCGGGGGGGACCACTCCTACGAGCAGTACTTC. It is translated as CSASGGDHSYEQYF.

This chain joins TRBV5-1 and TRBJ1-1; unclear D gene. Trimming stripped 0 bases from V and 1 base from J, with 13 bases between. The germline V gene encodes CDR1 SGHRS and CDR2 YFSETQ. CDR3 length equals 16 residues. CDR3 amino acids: CASSLDRRERNTEAFF. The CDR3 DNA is TGCGCCAGCAGCTTGGACCGACGGGAGAGGAACACTGAAGCTTTCTTT.